Detailed here is one T cell receptor beta chain. This sample is part of a study of blood T cells in healthy people across ages. Through a sample-barcoded 5' primer and a J-beta primer mix, a second PCR was run for roughly 7 to 11 cycles. Each TCR beta cDNA got a 12-nucleotide random molecular identifier. TCRdb fed the 5' RACE reads into MiXCR, producing one record per CDR3 protein. Altogether about 570,000 distinct CDR3 sequences are present, 25% to 30% being singletons, with the ten largest covering approximately 17%. The germline gives CDR1 MNHEY, CDR2 SVGEGT. The CDR3 is 12 residues long. V dropped 5 bases and J dropped 7 bases, with 10 bases sitting between them. Each donor was a healthy Caucasian individual from Russia, aged about 6 to 95. Each individual donor underwent a draw of about 9.9 milliliters of peripheral blood.

The source of this sequence is a woman between 65 and 79 years old in good health. The V gene is TRBV6-2 or TRBV6-3, the J gene TRBJ2-3, with unresolved D. Sequencing used blood. For the CDR3, the DNA is TGTGCCAGCAGTAACCCTTCCAATACGCAGTATTTT. The encoded protein is CASSNPSNTQYF.